This T cell receptor (beta chain) was obtained from a study of regulatory T cells in long-lasting Graves disease. As for time point: newly diagnosed GD, antithyroid drugs for less than 3 months. PBMC RNA served as the TCR library source. Each patient gave Nine milliliters of EDTA-anticoagulated peripheral blood. This CDR3 contains 13 residues. In germline, CDR1 is LGHDT, CDR2 YNNKEL (reference sequence). J was trimmed by 7 bases and V by 7 bases; bases with no gene match: 9. With iRepertoire HTBI primers and Arm-PCR of CDR3 regions, TCR beta libraries were built. TCRdb processed the multiplex PCR reads anew with MiXCR; each CDR3 protein has one entry. The sample includes about 530,000 distinct CDR3 sequences, more than 15% seen only once; the top ten take 25%. This clonotype was counted at least ten times. A further study also used this sample, focusing on T cells in Graves' hyperthyroidism and ophthalmopathy. That study adds: When the TCR CDR3 underwent first-round RT-PCR, the HTBI primer set was used.

This material consisted of peripheral blood mononuclear cells (PBMCs), taken at new diagnosis, from a patient treated with antithyroid drugs. This chain joins TRBV3-1 and TRBJ1-1; TRBD1 matches 7 bases. The TCR comes from a woman aged 35-65 years with Graves disease. The CDR3 loop is CASNLARGGEAFF. The DNA of the CDR3 is TGTGCCAGCAACCTAGCCAGGGGGGGTGAAGCTTTCTTT. Filled out from reference TRBV3-1 and TRBJ1-1, the complete variable domain reads DTAVSQTPKYLVTQMGNDKSIKCEQNLGHDTMYWYKQDSKKFLKIMFSYNNKELIINETVPNRFSPKSPDKAHLNLHINSLELGDSAVYFCASNLARGGEAFFGQGTRLTVV.